This TCR beta chain stems from a study of T cells in Graves' hyperthyroidism and ophthalmopathy. Study-level points and caveats: Ophthalmopathy was told apart from stable hyperthyroidism by a 13 V-J model.

Out of 10 ml of fresh peripheral blood came the PBMCs. This clonotype was seen at least ten times. The antigen is not known. This CDR3 comprises 12 residues. V shed 6 bases and J shed 4 bases, with 12 bases lying between them. Germline loops: CDR1 SQVTM, CDR2 ANQGSEA. The investigators amplified TCR beta CDR3 regions from RNA transcripts. Primed by the HTBI set, a first-round RT-PCR was run on the TCR CDR3. A single record per CDR3 protein comes from TCRdb applying MiXCR to the multiplex PCR reads. Of roughly 380,000 distinct CDR3 sequences listed, more than 11% are singletons. Sequenced material: blood. This TCR derives from a woman aged 55-69 years with Graves' hyperthyroidism. The V and J genes are TRBV29-1 and TRBJ2-5, with D tentatively TRBD1 (5 bases). The CDR3 bases are TGCAGCGTCCGACAGTACCGAGAGACCCAGTACTTC. This translates into CSVRQYRETQYF.